Here is one TCR beta chain with its context. The data derive from a study of cytomegalovirus exposure and HLA in healthy donors. About the study: A later analysis reported the same platform for the roughly 120 validation repertoires and the roughly 670 first-cohort repertoires.

Some clones are missing from TCRdb's copy, which holds only in-frame ones; the method was immunoSEQ multiplex PCR. The table has roughly 59,000 clones, about 92% seen once. The length of the CDR3 is 15 residues. The germline V gene has CDR1 SGHVS and CDR2 FNYEAQ. Trimming took 5 bases from V and 7 from J; bases not matched to a gene: 11. This chain links TRBV7-6 with TRBJ2-1, with 7 nucleotides matching TRBD1. Material: PBMCs. The sequence derives from a man younger than 35 in good health and CMV-seropositive. CDR3 protein: CASSPTGFASNEQFF. The CDR3 bases are TGTGCCAGCAGCCCGACAGGGTTCGCTAGTAATGAGCAGTTCTTC.